These 15 T cell receptor beta chains came from one sample sequenced in a study of blood T cell repertoires in COVID-19. This table comes from immunoSEQ multiplex PCR, and its TCRdb copy is limited to in-frame clones, with some not included. The sample shows about 300,000 clones, 70% to 90% of them seen only once. Source material: peripheral blood. These receptors came from a man aged 18 to 30 with active or convalescent COVID-19.

This clone showed up just once. CDR3 amino acids: CASSQEGQGAIYEQYF. CDR3 sequence (DNA): TGCGCCAGCAGCCAAGAGGGACAGGGAGCCATCTACGAGCAGTACTTC. The chain is built from TRBV4-3 and TRBJ2-7, with 9 bases lining up with TRBD1. V gave up 0 bases and J gave up 3 bases; unmatched junction bases: 6. The CDR3 totals 16 residues. Germline CDR1 reads LGHNA; CDR2 reads YSLEER.

V is TRBV19 and J is TRBJ1-2; a weak D match, TRBD1 (6 bases). CDR3 size: 12 residues. The V gene lost 8 bases and the J gene lost 4 bases, with 11 bases spanning the gap. Germline CDR1 reads LNHDA; CDR2 reads SQIVND (reference sequence). The CDR3 reads CASSGATYGYTF. The CDR3 DNA is TGTGCCAGTTCAGGGGCGACCTATGGCTACACCTTC.

The CDR3 spells CASSLDMAGASYEQYF. The CDR3 DNA is TGTGCCAGCAGCTTAGATATGGCAGGGGCCAGCTACGAGCAGTACTTC. V usage is TRBV7-2 and J usage is TRBJ2-7, with D possibly being TRBD1 (6 bases). CDR1 SGHTA and CDR2 FQGNSA come from the germline V gene. Between the trimmed V and J ends, which lost 1 base and 3 bases, there was a span of 16 bases. The CDR3 is made up of 16 amino acids.

V usage is TRBV29-1 and J usage is TRBJ1-1; D not certain. In germline, CDR1 is SQVTM, CDR2 ANQGSEA. Trimming took 8 bases from V and 1 from J, leaving 14 bases between them. The CDR3 is 13 residues long. Here the CDR3 reads CSSLRPTNTEAFF. The CDR3 DNA follows: TGCAGCTCCCTGAGGCCCACGAACACTGAAGCTTTCTTT. The full variable domain, rest sourced from reference TRBV29-1 and TRBJ1-1, is SAVISQKPSRDICQRGTSLTIQCQVDSQVTMMFWYRQQPGQSLTLIATANQGSEATYESGFVIDKFPISRPNLTFSTLTVSNMSPEDSSIYLCSSLRPTNTEAFFGQGTRLTVV.

The V call is TRBV6-1, the J call TRBJ2-7, with 8 bases that match TRBD1. The germline V gene has CDR1 MNHNS and CDR2 SASEGT. The CDR3 extends over 16 amino acids. V was clipped by 2 bases and J by 6 bases; unmatched bases: 12. The CDR3 DNA is TGTGCCAGCAGTGAATGGCTCGGACAGGGTATTTCCGAGCAGTACTTC. It specifies CASSEWLGQGISEQYF.

The chain employs TRBV10-3 and TRBJ2-5, with D possibly being TRBD2 (5 bases). The CDR3 spans 13 residues. Trimming shortened V by 3 bases and J by 7 bases, and 12 bases separated the two germline ends. Germline values: CDR1 ENHRY, CDR2 SYGVKD. The CDR3 coding sequence is TGTGCCATCAGTGAAAGAGGGTTAGGGACCCAGTACTTC. As protein: CAISERGLGTQYF.

This clone was seen a few times. This sequence joins TRBV7-8 and TRBJ2-2, with 7 nucleotides matching TRBD1. Germline values: CDR1 SGHVS, CDR2 FQNEAQ. With 1 base clipped from V and 7 bases from J, the junction kept 3 bases outside the gene matches. The CDR3 sequence is 14 residues long. CDR3 coding DNA: TGTGCCAGCAGCTTAGGACAGGGTGTCGGGGAGCTGTTTTTT. As protein: CASSLGQGVGELFF.

The V call is TRBV5-5, the J call TRBJ2-2; no clear D gene. The V gene lost 0 bases and the J gene lost 5 bases, with 5 bases spanning the gap. There are 13 residues in the CDR3. CDR1 SGHKS and CDR2 YYEKEE come from the germline V gene (reference sequence). CDR3 sequence reads: CASSLGATGELFF. The DNA for the CDR3 is TGTGCCAGCAGCTTGGGGGCTACCGGGGAGCTGTTTTTT.

The chain couples TRBV2 to TRBJ1-5; 8 bases line up with TRBD1. The CDR3 consists of 14 residues. After removal of 7 bases from V and 4 bases from J, the junction contained 6 bases not matched to a gene. Per the germline V gene, CDR1 is SNHLY and CDR2 is FYNNEI. CDR3 region: CASNRDRRNQPQHF. In nucleotides, the CDR3 is TGTGCCAGCAATCGGGACAGGCGGAATCAGCCCCAGCATTTT.

The V gene is TRBV6-1, the J gene TRBJ2-7; 9 nucleotides line up with TRBD1. Germline V gives CDR1 MNHNS, CDR2 SASEGT. The CDR3 totals 16 residues. The junction had 7 bases not matched to a gene; V was cut back by 1 base and J by 3 bases. This CDR3 reads CASSEVTGGQHYEQYF. The CDR3 DNA reads as TGTGCCAGCAGTGAAGTAACAGGGGGCCAGCACTACGAGCAGTACTTC.

The rearrangement uses TRBV19 and TRBJ1-5; D is perhaps TRBD1 (6 bases). CDR3 length: 17 amino acids. V was trimmed by 6 bases and J by 2 bases, leaving 20 bases between them. Germline-derived CDR1 and CDR2 are LNHDA and SQIVND (reference sequence). In DNA form, the CDR3 reads TGTGCCAGTAGAAACCTCCTGGGGGCCGTAGGCAATCAGCCCCAGCATTTT. Translation: CASRNLLGAVGNQPQHF.

The V and J genes are TRBV7-6 and TRBJ2-6; 7 bases line up with TRBD1. This CDR3 region has 18 residues. J was trimmed by 0 bases and V by 5 bases; bases with no gene match: 10. Per germline, CDR1 SGHVS and CDR2 FNYEAQ. For the CDR3, the DNA is TGTGCCAGCAGCCTTTACAGGGGTTCATACTCTGGGGCCAACGTCCTGACTTTC. Translating gives CASSLYRGSYSGANVLTF.

V gene TRBV19 combines with J gene TRBJ1-5; tentative D call: TRBD1 (5 bases). In germline, CDR1 is LNHDA, CDR2 SQIVND (reference sequence). This CDR3 is 20 amino acids long. Trimming pared 1 base from V and 2 bases from J, leaving 24 bases between. In nucleotides, the CDR3 is TGTGCCAGTAGTATAGTGAGTTGGCCAGGCACACGGGGGGGCAATCAGCCCCAGCATTTT. Its translation: CASSIVSWPGTRGGNQPQHF.

The chain joins TRBV13 to TRBJ1-5; perhaps TRBD1 as D (5 bases). Deletions cut 0 bases from V and 11 bases from J, with 8 bases between. Germline CDR1 and CDR2: PRHDT and FYEKMQ (reference sequence). There are 12 residues in the CDR3. DNA for the CDR3: TGTGCCAGCAGCTTAGGTCGGGGGGCCCAGCATTTT. It translates to CASSLGRGAQHF.

The chain employs TRBV5-6 and TRBJ1-1; TRBD1 might be the D (5 bases). Germline V lookup: CDR1 SGHDT, CDR2 YYEEEE. V was shortened by 4 bases and J by 5 bases, with 9 bases between the two germline ends. This CDR3 contains 12 residues. DNA for the CDR3: TGTGCCAGCAGCGTTGCAGGGACTGAAGCTTTCTTT. Its protein is CASSVAGTEAFF.